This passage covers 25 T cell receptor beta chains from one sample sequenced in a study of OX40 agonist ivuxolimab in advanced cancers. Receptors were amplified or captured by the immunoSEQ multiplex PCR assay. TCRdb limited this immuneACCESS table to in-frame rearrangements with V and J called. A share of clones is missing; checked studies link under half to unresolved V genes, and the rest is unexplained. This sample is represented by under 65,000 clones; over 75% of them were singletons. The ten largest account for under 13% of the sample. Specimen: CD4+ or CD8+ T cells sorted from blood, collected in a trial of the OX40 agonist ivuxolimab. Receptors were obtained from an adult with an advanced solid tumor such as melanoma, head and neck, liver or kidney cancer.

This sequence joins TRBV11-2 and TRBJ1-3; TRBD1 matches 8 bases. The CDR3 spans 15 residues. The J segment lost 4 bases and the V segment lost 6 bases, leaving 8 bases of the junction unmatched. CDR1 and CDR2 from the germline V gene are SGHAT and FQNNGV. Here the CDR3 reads CASRQQGAWGNTIYF. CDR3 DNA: TGTGCCAGCAGACAGCAGGGGGCATGGGGAAACACCATATATTTT.

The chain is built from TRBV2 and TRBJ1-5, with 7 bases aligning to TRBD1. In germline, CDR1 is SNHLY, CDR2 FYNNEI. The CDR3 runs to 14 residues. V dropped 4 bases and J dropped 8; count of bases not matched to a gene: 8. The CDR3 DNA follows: TGTGCCAGCAGTGGACAGGGAGTAGAGGAGCCCCAGCATTTT. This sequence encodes CASSGQGVEEPQHF.

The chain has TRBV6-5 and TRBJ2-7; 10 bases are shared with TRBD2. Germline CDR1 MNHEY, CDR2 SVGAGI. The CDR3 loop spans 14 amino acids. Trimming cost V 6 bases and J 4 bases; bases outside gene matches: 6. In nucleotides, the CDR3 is TGTGCCAGCAGAGGAATTAGCGGGAGGTACGAGCAGTACTTC. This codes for CASRGISGRYEQYF.

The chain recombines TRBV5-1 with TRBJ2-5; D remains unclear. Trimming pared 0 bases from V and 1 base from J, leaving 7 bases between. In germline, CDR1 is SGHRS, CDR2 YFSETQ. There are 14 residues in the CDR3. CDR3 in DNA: TGCGCCAGCAGCTTGGGCACGGCCCAAGAGACCCAGTACTTC. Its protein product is CASSLGTAQETQYF.

CDR3 coding DNA: TGTGCCAGTAGTGCCGGGACTAGCGGGCTAGCCTACAATGAGCAGTTCTTC. It is translated as CASSAGTSGLAYNEQFF. The chain is built from TRBV19 and TRBJ2-1, with 12 bases that match TRBD2. With 5 bases clipped from V and 2 bases from J, the junction kept 7 bases outside the gene matches. Germline loops: CDR1 LNHDA, CDR2 SQIVND (reference sequence). This CDR3 is built from 17 residues.

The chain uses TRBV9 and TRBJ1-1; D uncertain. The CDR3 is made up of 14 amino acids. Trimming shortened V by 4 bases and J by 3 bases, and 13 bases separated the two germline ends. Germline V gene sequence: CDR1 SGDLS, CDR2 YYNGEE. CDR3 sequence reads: CASSLNQGHTEAFF. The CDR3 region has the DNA TGTGCCAGCAGCCTCAACCAAGGTCACACTGAAGCTTTCTTT.

The CDR3 DNA reads as TGTGCCAGCAGTTCGGGACAGCCTCCTAACTATGGCTACACCTTC. It translates to CASSSGQPPNYGYTF. The chain couples TRBV28 to TRBJ1-2; 7 positions agree with TRBD1. The germline V gene encodes CDR1 MDHEN and CDR2 SYDVKM. V lost 4 bases and J lost 0; bases outside the gene matches: 5. This CDR3 has 15 amino acids.

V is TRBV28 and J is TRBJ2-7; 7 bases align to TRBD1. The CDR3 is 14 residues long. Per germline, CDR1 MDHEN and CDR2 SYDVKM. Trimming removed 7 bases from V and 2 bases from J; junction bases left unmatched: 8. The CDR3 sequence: CASTPGQITYEQYF. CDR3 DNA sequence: TGTGCCAGCACCCCGGGACAGATCACCTACGAGCAGTACTTC.

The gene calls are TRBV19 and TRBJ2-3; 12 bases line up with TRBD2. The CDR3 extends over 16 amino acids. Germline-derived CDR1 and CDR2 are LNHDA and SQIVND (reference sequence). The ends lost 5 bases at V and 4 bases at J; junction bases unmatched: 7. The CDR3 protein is CASSRLAGAGADTQYF. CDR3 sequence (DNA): TGTGCCAGTAGTCGACTAGCGGGAGCGGGCGCAGATACGCAGTATTTT.

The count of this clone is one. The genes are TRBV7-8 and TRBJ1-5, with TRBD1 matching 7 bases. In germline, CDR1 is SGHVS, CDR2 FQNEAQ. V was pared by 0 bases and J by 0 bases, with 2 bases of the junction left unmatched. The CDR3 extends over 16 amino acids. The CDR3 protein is CASSLATGISNQPQHF. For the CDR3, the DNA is TGTGCCAGCAGCTTAGCGACAGGGATTAGCAATCAGCCCCAGCATTTT. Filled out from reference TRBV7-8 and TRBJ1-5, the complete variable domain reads GAGVSQSPRYKVAKRGQDVALRCDPISGHVSLFWYQQALGQGPEFLTYFQNEAQLDKSGLPSDRFFAERPEGSVSTLKIQRTQQEDSAVYLCASSLATGISNQPQHFGDGTRLSIL.

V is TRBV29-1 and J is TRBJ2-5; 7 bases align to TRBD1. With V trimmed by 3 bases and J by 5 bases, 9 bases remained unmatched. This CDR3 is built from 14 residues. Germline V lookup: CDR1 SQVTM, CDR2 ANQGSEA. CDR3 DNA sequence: TGCAGCGTTGAGATGGGACAGAGAACGGAGACCCAGTACTTC. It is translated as CSVEMGQRTETQYF.

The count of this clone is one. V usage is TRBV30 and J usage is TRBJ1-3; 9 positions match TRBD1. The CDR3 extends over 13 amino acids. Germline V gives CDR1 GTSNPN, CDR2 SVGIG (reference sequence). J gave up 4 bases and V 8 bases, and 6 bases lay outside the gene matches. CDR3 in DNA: TGTGCCGGGGGACAGGGAATGGGAAACACCATATATTTT. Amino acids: CAGGQGMGNTIYF.

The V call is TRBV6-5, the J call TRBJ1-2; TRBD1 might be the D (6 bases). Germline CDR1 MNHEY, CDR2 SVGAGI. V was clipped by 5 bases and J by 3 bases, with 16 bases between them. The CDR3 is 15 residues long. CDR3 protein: CASSPHREFDYGYTF. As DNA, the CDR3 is TGTGCCAGCAGTCCCCACAGGGAATTTGACTATGGCTACACCTTC.

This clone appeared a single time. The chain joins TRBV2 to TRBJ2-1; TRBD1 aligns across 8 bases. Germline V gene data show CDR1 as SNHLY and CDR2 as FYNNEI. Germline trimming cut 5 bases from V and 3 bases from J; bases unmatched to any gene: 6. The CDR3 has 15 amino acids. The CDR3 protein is CASSPQGANYNEQFF. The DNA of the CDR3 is TGTGCCAGCAGTCCCCAGGGGGCGAACTACAATGAGCAGTTCTTC. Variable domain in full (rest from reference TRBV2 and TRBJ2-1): EPEVTQTPSHQVTQMGQEVILRCVPISNHLYFYWYRQILGQKVEFLVSFYNNEISEKSEIFDDQFSVERPDGSNFTLKIRSTKLEDSAMYFCASSPQGANYNEQFFGPGTRLTVL.

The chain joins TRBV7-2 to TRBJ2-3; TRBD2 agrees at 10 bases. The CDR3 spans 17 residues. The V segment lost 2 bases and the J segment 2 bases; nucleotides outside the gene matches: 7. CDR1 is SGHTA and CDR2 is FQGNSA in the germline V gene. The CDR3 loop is CASSLTSGDLYTDTQYF. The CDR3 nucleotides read TGTGCCAGCAGCTTAACTAGCGGGGACCTTTACACAGATACGCAGTATTTT.

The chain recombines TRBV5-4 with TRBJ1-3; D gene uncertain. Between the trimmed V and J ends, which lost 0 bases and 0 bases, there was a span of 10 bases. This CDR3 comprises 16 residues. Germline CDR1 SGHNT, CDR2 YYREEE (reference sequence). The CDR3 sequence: CASSLAPGRSGNTIYF. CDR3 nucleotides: TGTGCCAGCAGCTTGGCCCCGGGCCGCTCTGGAAACACCATATATTTT.

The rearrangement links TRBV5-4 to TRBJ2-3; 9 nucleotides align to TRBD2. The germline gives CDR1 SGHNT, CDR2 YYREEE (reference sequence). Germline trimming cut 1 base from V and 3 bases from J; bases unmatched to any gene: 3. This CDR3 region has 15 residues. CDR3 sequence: CASSLTAGGTDTQYF. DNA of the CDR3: TGTGCCAGCAGCTTGACAGCGGGGGGAACAGATACGCAGTATTTT.

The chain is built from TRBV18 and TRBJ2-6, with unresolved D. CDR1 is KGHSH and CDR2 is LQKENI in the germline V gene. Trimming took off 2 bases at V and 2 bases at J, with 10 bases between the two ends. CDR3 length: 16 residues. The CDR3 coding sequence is TGTGCCAGCTCACCATCTCAGGTGCCTGGGGCCAACGTCCTGACTTTC. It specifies CASSPSQVPGANVLTF.

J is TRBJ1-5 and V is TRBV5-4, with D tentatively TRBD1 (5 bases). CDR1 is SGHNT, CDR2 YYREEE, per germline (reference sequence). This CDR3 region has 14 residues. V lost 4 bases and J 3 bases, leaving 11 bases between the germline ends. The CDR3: CASSTDSTNQPQHF. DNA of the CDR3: TGTGCCAGCAGCACTGACAGCACCAATCAGCCCCAGCATTTT. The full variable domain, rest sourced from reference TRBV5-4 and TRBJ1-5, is ETGVTQSPTHLIKTRGQQVTLRCSSQSGHNTVSWYQQALGQGPQFIFQYYREEENGRGNFPPRFSGLQFPNYSSELNVNALELDDSALYLCASSTDSTNQPQHFGDGTRLSIL.

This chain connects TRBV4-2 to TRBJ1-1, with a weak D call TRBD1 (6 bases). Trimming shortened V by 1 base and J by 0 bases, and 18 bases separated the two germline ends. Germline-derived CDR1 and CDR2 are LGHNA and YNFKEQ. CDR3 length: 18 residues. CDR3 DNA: TGTGCCAGCAGCCAAGCGGTCGGGGGCCAGGTCATGAACACTGAAGCTTTCTTT. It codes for CASSQAVGGQVMNTEAFF.

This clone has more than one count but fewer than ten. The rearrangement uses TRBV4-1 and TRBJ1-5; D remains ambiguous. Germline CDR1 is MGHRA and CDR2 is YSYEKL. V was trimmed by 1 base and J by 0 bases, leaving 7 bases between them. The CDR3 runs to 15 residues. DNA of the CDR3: TGCGCCAGCAGCCAAGTGGACGGTAGCAATCAGCCCCAGCATTTT. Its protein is CASSQVDGSNQPQHF.

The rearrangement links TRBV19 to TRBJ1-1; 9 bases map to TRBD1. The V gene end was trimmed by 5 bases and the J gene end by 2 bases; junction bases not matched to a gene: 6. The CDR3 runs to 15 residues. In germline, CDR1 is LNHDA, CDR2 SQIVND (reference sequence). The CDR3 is CASSPPDRGNTEAFF. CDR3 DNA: TGTGCCAGTAGTCCACCGGACAGGGGCAACACTGAAGCTTTCTTT.

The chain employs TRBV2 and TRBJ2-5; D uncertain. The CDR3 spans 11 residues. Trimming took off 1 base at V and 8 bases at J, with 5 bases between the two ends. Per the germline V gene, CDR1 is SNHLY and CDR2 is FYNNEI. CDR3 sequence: CASSEEATQYF. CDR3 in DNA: TGTGCCAGCAGTGAAGAAGCAACCCAGTACTTC.

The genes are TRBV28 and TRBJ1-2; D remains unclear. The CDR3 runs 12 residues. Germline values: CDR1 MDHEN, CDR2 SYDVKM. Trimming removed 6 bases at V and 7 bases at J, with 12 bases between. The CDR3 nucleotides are TGTGCCAGCAGGAAGGGAGGTAGTGGCTACACCTTC. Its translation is CASRKGGSGYTF.

The CDR3 loop reads CSVEAGANTDTQYF. The CDR3, as DNA: TGCAGCGTTGAGGCGGGGGCAAACACAGATACGCAGTATTTT. This chain uses TRBV29-1 with TRBJ2-3, with D possibly TRBD2 on 7 matching bases. Per the germline V gene, CDR1 is SQVTM and CDR2 is ANQGSEA. This CDR3 has 14 amino acids. Trimming took off 3 bases at V and 2 bases at J, with 12 bases between the two ends.